The 19 T cell receptor beta chains presented below share a single source sample, sequenced in a study of T cell repertoires in cytomegalovirus infection. TCRdb re-called the reads with MiXCR, one entry per CDR3 protein. This sample has tens of thousands of distinct CDR3 sequences, with 3% to 4% found just once. Input material: PBMCs. The receptors derive from a human donor in good health (CMV status not recorded). Some clones in this sample may be carry-over from other donors' samples.

Comment on this clonotype: A clone one base away is much larger, so this may be a read error. This chain connects TRBV6-5 to TRBJ1-2, with TRBD1 matching over 8 bases. The germline V gene has CDR1 MNHEY and CDR2 SVGAGI. The CDR3 runs 14 residues. CDR3 protein: CASRGGQGGYSYTF. CDR3 DNA: TGTGCCAGCAGGGGAGGACAGGGAGGCTATAGCTACACCTTC.

This clonotype is medium-sized. The rearrangement joins TRBV7-2 to TRBJ1-3; unclear D gene. The CDR3 consists of 14 residues. V was trimmed by 6 bases and J by 4 bases, leaving 13 bases between them. Germline CDR1 reads SGHTA; CDR2 reads FQGNSA. CDR3 amino acids: CASRVRGPGNTIYF. DNA of the CDR3: TGTGCCAGCAGAGTTAGAGGGCCCGGAAACACCATATATTTT.

This clonotype was seen at least ten times. A junction boundary mismatches the germline segment, possibly from a read error. V gene TRBV28 combines with J gene TRBJ1-1, with a possible D match to TRBD1 (5 bases). Per germline, CDR1 MDHEN and CDR2 SYDVKM. CDR3 size: 13 residues. In DNA, the CDR3 is TGTGCCAGCAGCTTATCCAGGGCCACTGAAGCTTTCTTT. It specifies CASSLSRATEAFF.

This clonotype was observed many times. The V gene is TRBV6-2 or TRBV6-3, the J gene TRBJ2-1, with D tentatively TRBD1 (6 bases). V lost 6 bases to trimming and J lost 5 bases, with 17 bases between them. The CDR3 is made up of 15 amino acids. In germline, CDR1 is MNHEY, CDR2 SVGEGT. In DNA form, the CDR3 reads TGTGCCAGCAGCACCCTCGGGACAACGGACAATGAGCAGTTCTTC. Residues: CASSTLGTTDNEQFF.

In its sample, this clonotype was seen many times. The chain joins TRBV7-2 to TRBJ2-5; 10 nucleotides agree with TRBD2. CDR3 length: 16 amino acids. The V and J ends lost 0 bases and 6 bases, in that order; junction bases with no gene match: 7. The V gene's germline CDR1 is SGHTA and CDR2 FQGNSA. The CDR3 coding sequence is TGTGCCAGCAGCTTAGCGCCAGCGGGAGGGGGAAAGACCCAGTACTTC. Translated: CASSLAPAGGGKTQYF.

The chain combines TRBV7-2 with TRBJ1-2; D may be TRBD1 (6 bases). There are 15 residues in the CDR3. Germline V gene sequence: CDR1 SGHTA, CDR2 FQGNSA. V shed 3 bases and J shed 4 bases, with 15 bases lying between them. The CDR3 is CASSFAGTPSYGYTF. In DNA form, the CDR3 reads TGTGCCAGCAGCTTCGCCGGGACACCCTCCTATGGCTACACCTTC. Full variable domain (remainder filled in from reference TRBV7-2 and TRBJ1-2): GAGVSQSPSNKVTEKGKDVELRCDPISGHTALYWYRQSLGQGLEFLIYFQGNSAPDKSGLPSDRFSAERTGGSVSTLTIQRTQQEDSAVYLCASSFAGTPSYGYTFGSGTRLTVV.

This clonotype was seen many times. The chain employs TRBV6-8 and TRBJ1-6; tentative D call: TRBD1 (6 bases). Trimming left V 0 bases short and J 6 bases short, with 15 bases between. This CDR3 is built from 17 residues. In germline, CDR1 is MNHGY, CDR2 SAAAGT. The chain's CDR3 is CASSYSRGGAGNSPLHF. Written as DNA, the CDR3 is TGTGCCAGCAGTTACTCGAGAGGGGGGGCTGGTAATTCACCCCTCCACTTT.

This clonotype was observed at least ten times. The germline gene is not matched at one end of the junction; a read error may be the cause. This chain connects TRBV7-2 to TRBJ2-1; 10 bases fit TRBD2. The length of the CDR3 is 12 residues. Germline V gives CDR1 SGHTA, CDR2 FQGNSA. The DNA for the CDR3 is TGTGCCAGCAGCTTAAAAGCGGGGGGGCCAGTCTTC. Translating it yields CASSLKAGGPVF.

This clonotype was recorded many times. J is TRBJ2-1 and V is TRBV28, with 7 bases aligning to TRBD2. Trimming took 7 bases from V and 5 from J; bases not matched to a gene: 17. The CDR3 sequence is 17 residues long. Germline CDR1 reads MDHEN; CDR2 reads SYDVKM. CDR3 loop: CASTPQRGTGGHNEQFF. CDR3 DNA: TGTGCCAGCACCCCCCAAAGGGGAACGGGAGGACACAATGAGCAGTTCTTC.

In this sample, this clonotype turned up many times. This chain links TRBV29-1 with TRBJ2-6; D unresolved. CDR1 and CDR2 (germline): SQVTM, ANQGSEA. The CDR3 is 15 amino acids. V lost 2 bases, J lost 1 base, and 9 bases lay in between. CDR3 sequence: CSVEYPRSGANVLTF. CDR3 bases: TGCAGCGTTGAATACCCTCGATCTGGGGCCAACGTCCTGACTTTC.

This clonotype was observed many times. V is TRBV7-2 and J is TRBJ1-1; D is possibly TRBD1 (5 bases). Trimming shortened V by 1 base and J by 2 bases, and 11 bases separated the two germline ends. The germline V gene has CDR1 SGHTA and CDR2 FQGNSA. This CDR3 spans 15 amino acids. CDR3 sequence (DNA): TGTGCCAGCAGCTTAGTGTGGGGCAGAAACACTGAAGCTTTCTTT. Residues: CASSLVWGRNTEAFF. The full variable domain, in which reference TRBV7-2 and TRBJ1-1 provide the parts outside the CDR3, is GAGVSQSPSNKVTEKGKDVELRCDPISGHTALYWYRQSLGQGLEFLIYFQGNSAPDKSGLPSDRFSAERTGGSVSTLTIQRTQQEDSAVYLCASSLVWGRNTEAFFGQGTRLTVV.

This clonotype was counted many times. The chain employs TRBV27 and TRBJ1-2; D not certain. This CDR3 contains 16 residues. V lost 2 bases, J lost 0 bases, and 13 bases lay in between. Per germline, CDR1 MNHEY and CDR2 SMNVEV (reference sequence). Here the CDR3 DNA reads TGTGCCAGCAGTTTAAACGGACTGTTGCCTAACTATGGCTACACCTTC. Amino acid sequence: CASSLNGLLPNYGYTF.

This clonotype was found many times. This rearrangement joins TRBV7-2 to TRBJ1-3, with 7 bases aligning to TRBD1. Germline-derived CDR1 and CDR2 are SGHTA and FQGNSA. Germline trimming cut 1 base from V and 2 bases from J; bases unmatched to any gene: 11. The CDR3 consists of 18 residues. The CDR3 region is CASSLGHTGQGAGNTIYF. Written as DNA, the CDR3 is TGTGCCAGCAGCTTAGGCCATACAGGGCAGGGGGCTGGAAACACCATATATTTT.

At least ten counts were recorded for this clonotype. The chain joins TRBV20-1 to TRBJ1-1; no clear D gene. V shed 6 bases and J shed 7 bases, with 21 bases lying between them. Germline V gene sequence: CDR1 DFQATT, CDR2 SNEGSKA (reference sequence). The CDR3 spans 14 residues. The CDR3 DNA reads as TGCAGTGCCATGGAGTCTCAAGCTTGGGGTGAAGCTTTCTTT. Its protein product is CSAMESQAWGEAFF.

The table lists this clonotype with many counts. V gene TRBV10-3 combines with J gene TRBJ1-3, with TRBD1 identical over 7 bases. V dropped 8 bases and J dropped 0; count of bases not matched to a gene: 7. Germline lookup yields CDR1 ENHRY and CDR2 SYGVKD. The CDR3 loop spans 15 amino acids. CDR3 coding DNA: TGTGCCATCCGGGAATGGACAGGCTCTGGAAACACCATATATTTT. Protein product: CAIREWTGSGNTIYF.

This clonotype was recorded many times. The chain uses TRBV6-2 or TRBV6-3 and TRBJ2-1, with D perhaps TRBD1 (6 bases). V gave up 8 bases and J gave up 7 bases, with 12 bases separating them. Germline V gene data show CDR1 as MNHEY and CDR2 as SVGEGT. The CDR3 length is 12 residues. The CDR3: CASRLDSNEQFF. The CDR3 nucleotides are TGTGCCAGCCGTCTGGACAGTAATGAGCAGTTCTTC.

At least ten counts were recorded for this clonotype. V gene TRBV7-2 combines with J gene TRBJ2-1; TRBD1 or TRBD2 may be the D gene (5 bases each). CDR3 length: 14 amino acids. CDR1 SGHTA and CDR2 FQGNSA come from the germline V gene. Trimming removed 2 bases at V and 7 bases at J, with 12 bases between. The CDR3 sequence is CASSLMRGRNEQFF. As DNA, the CDR3 is TGTGCCAGCAGCTTAATGAGGGGAAGGAATGAGCAGTTCTTC.

This clonotype was seen repeatedly, ten times or more. The chain employs TRBV7-9 and TRBJ2-3; 9 bases align to TRBD2. CDR1 is SEHNR and CDR2 is FQNEAQ in the germline V gene (reference sequence). The CDR3 is made up of 14 amino acids. V was clipped by 4 bases and J by 2 bases; unmatched bases: 1. This CDR3 is CASSSSGATDTQYF. As DNA, the CDR3 is TGTGCCAGCAGCTCTAGCGGGGCCACAGATACGCAGTATTTT.

This clonotype was recorded at least ten times. The rearrangement joins TRBV7-2 to TRBJ2-3; D remains ambiguous. CDR1 is SGHTA and CDR2 is FQGNSA in the germline V gene. Trimming shortened V by 1 base and J by 6 bases, and 5 bases separated the two germline ends. The CDR3 is 12 residues long. CDR3 nucleotides: TGTGCCAGCAGCTTAGTCCGGGATACGCAGTATTTT. Amino acid sequence: CASSLVRDTQYF.